The 28 T cell receptor beta chains given below trace back to one sample, sequenced in a study. The sorted Tregs were CD4+CD25+CD127-/low cells. TCRdb redid the calling of the 5' RACE reads with MiXCR, one entry per CDR3 protein. The profile covers around 55,000 distinct CDR3 sequences, with around 21% appearing a single time and about 2.9% taken by the ten largest. What was sequenced was tumor-infiltrating Tregs sorted from the breast tumor. These receptors came from a female donor with breast cancer.

In regard to this clonotype: A much larger clone sits a single nucleotide away, making a read error possible. The conserved closing phenylalanine or tryptophan is absent in this CDR3, likely reflecting a read error. V is TRBV6-1 and J is TRBJ2-1; 8 bases fit TRBD2. CDR1 and CDR2 (germline): MNHNS, SASEGT. This CDR3 has 16 residues. V shed 3 bases and J 2 bases; nucleotides not matched to a gene: 6. CDR3 region: CASSDPSGGTYNEQFS. CDR3 sequence (DNA): TGTGCCAGCAGTGACCCGTCGGGAGGGACCTACAATGAGCAGTTCTCC.

This clonotype has only a few counts. The chain uses TRBV3-1 and TRBJ2-3, with 11 bases lining up with TRBD2. The V gene end was trimmed by 6 bases and the J gene end by 4 bases; junction bases not matched to a gene: 3. The CDR3 consists of 14 residues. The germline V gene encodes CDR1 LGHDT and CDR2 YNNKEL (reference sequence). CDR3 protein: CASSYSGGADTQYF. In DNA form, the CDR3 reads TGTGCCAGCAGTTATAGCGGGGGGGCAGATACGCAGTATTTT.

This chain connects TRBV5-1 to TRBJ2-1, with no clear D. CDR1 and CDR2 (germline): SGHRS, YFSETQ. With 4 bases removed from V and 6 bases from J, the gap between germline ends came to 5 bases. The CDR3 is 11 amino acids. CDR3 loop: CASSASNEQFF. Written as DNA, the CDR3 is TGCGCCAGCAGCGCGAGCAATGAGCAGTTCTTC. The full variable domain, with the rest looked up from reference TRBV5-1 and TRBJ2-1, is KAGVTQTPRYLIKTRGQQVTLSCSPISGHRSVSWYQQTPGQGLQFLFEYFSETQRNKGNFPGRFSGRQFSNSRSEMNVSTLELGDSALYLCASSASNEQFFGPGTRLTVL.

The chain is built from TRBV7-2 and TRBJ2-5, with no clear D. This CDR3 spans 14 amino acids. CDR1 SGHTA and CDR2 FQGNSA come from the germline V gene. Trimming removed 4 bases from V and 5 bases from J, with 14 bases in between. CDR3 region: CASSSHSRRETQYF. CDR3 nucleotide sequence: TGTGCCAGCAGCTCGCACTCGCGCAGGGAGACCCAGTACTTC. The full variable domain, in which reference TRBV7-2 and TRBJ2-5 provide the parts outside the CDR3, is GAGVSQSPSNKVTEKGKDVELRCDPISGHTALYWYRQSLGQGLEFLIYFQGNSAPDKSGLPSDRFSAERTGGSVSTLTIQRTQQEDSAVYLCASSSHSRRETQYFGPGTRLLVL.

The chain combines TRBV18 with TRBJ1-3; D unresolved. Between the trimmed V and J ends, which lost 2 bases and 0 bases, there was a span of 2 bases. The V gene's germline CDR1 is KGHSH and CDR2 LQKENI. There are 13 residues in the CDR3. The CDR3 sequence: CASSPDSGNTIYF. CDR3 DNA: TGTGCCAGCTCACCAGACTCTGGAAACACCATATATTTT.

Of note for this clonotype: A much larger clone is a single base away; this may be a read error. The chain is built from TRBV10-3 and TRBJ2-7; 7 nucleotides line up with TRBD2. Germline CDR1 and CDR2: ENHRY and SYGVKD. CDR3 length: 13 residues. CDR3: CAISAGRTYKQYF. DNA for the CDR3: TGTGCCATCAGTGCCGGGAGGACCTACAAGCAGTACTTC.

The V and J genes are TRBV7-8 and TRBJ2-7, with a possible D match to TRBD1 (6 bases). This CDR3 contains 14 residues. Germline V gives CDR1 SGHVS, CDR2 FQNEAQ. V was pared by 5 bases and J by 6 bases, with 17 bases between. The CDR3 region has the DNA TGTGCCAGCAGCGAAACAGGGACGTCGCCCGAGCAGTACTTC. Protein: CASSETGTSPEQYF.

This clonotype was seen a handful of times. The rearrangement uses TRBV6-5 and TRBJ1-2; 11 bases map to TRBD1. The CDR3 loop spans 15 amino acids. Germline CDR1 is MNHEY and CDR2 is SVGAGI. Unmatched junction bases numbered 4, after V lost 4 bases and J lost 3 bases. CDR3 sequence (DNA): TGTGCCAGCAGTTCTGCGGGACAGGGGGACTATGGCTACACCTTC. It codes for CASSSAGQGDYGYTF.

This clonotype was seen only a few times. This is likely a read error, given that the CDR3 carries no conserved phenylalanine or tryptophan at its end. This chain links TRBV5-1 with TRBJ1-5; D is ambiguous. The CDR3 consists of 14 residues. Germline loops: CDR1 SGHRS, CDR2 YFSETQ. Trimming stripped 4 bases from V and 5 bases from J, with 13 bases between. CDR3 nucleotides: TGCGCCAGCAGCCAGCTCCCTGGGGATCAGCCCCAGCATTAT. Its protein is CASSQLPGDQPQHY.

The chain couples TRBV18 to TRBJ2-2; possibly TRBD1 or TRBD2 for D (5 bases each). Trimming took off 0 bases at V and 0 bases at J, with 11 bases between the two ends. This CDR3 is 17 amino acids long. The germline V gene has CDR1 KGHSH and CDR2 LQKENI. CDR3 in amino acids: CASSPPGPKTNTGELFF. The CDR3 DNA follows: TGTGCCAGCTCACCACCGGGACCCAAAACGAACACCGGGGAGCTGTTTTTT.

This clonotype was found a few times. The V and J genes are TRBV20-1 and TRBJ2-2, with D hard to call. V lost 6 bases, J lost 5 bases, and 16 bases lay in between. The V gene's germline CDR1 is DFQATT and CDR2 SNEGSKA (reference sequence). The CDR3 spans 14 residues. This CDR3 is CSAPDPRTTGELFF. The CDR3 DNA follows: TGCAGTGCACCGGACCCACGAACAACCGGGGAGCTGTTTTTT.

Judged by abundance, this clonotype is medium-sized. The chain employs TRBV6-2 or TRBV6-3 and TRBJ2-6; D remains ambiguous. The CDR3 covers 15 residues. Germline V lookup: CDR1 MNHEY, CDR2 SVGEGT. V lost 7 bases and J lost 0, with 10 bases in between. CDR3 DNA sequence: TGTGCCAGCACCAAGGGCTTCTCTGGGGCCAACGTCCTGACTTTC. Translating gives CASTKGFSGANVLTF.

This clonotype came up a few times. The chain links TRBV5-1 to TRBJ2-1; D call uncertain. The CDR3 totals 15 residues. The V and J ends lost 4 bases and 4 bases respectively, with 15 bases between them. Germline CDR1 and CDR2: SGHRS and YFSETQ. The CDR3, as DNA: TGCGCCAGCAGCCCCGGGCTCTACGAGTACAATGAGCAGTTCTTC. This codes for CASSPGLYEYNEQFF.

The table lists this clonotype with a few counts. The rearrangement uses TRBV6-5 and TRBJ1-1, with D possibly matching TRBD1 (6 bases). Trimming took off 6 bases at V and 1 base at J, with 15 bases between the two ends. Per germline, CDR1 MNHEY and CDR2 SVGAGI. This CDR3 is 15 amino acids long. The CDR3 reads CASRTEGGANTEAFF. CDR3 coding DNA: TGTGCCAGCAGGACAGAGGGGGGTGCGAACACTGAAGCTTTCTTT.

The genes are TRBV12-5 and TRBJ2-1; 9 bases are a match to TRBD1. The V segment lost 4 bases and the J segment 4 bases; nucleotides outside the gene matches: 8. CDR3 length: 16 amino acids. Per the germline V gene, CDR1 is LGHNT and CDR2 is FRNRAP. The CDR3 protein is CASGSWTGERYNEQFF. CDR3 DNA: TGTGCTAGTGGTTCGTGGACAGGGGAGAGATACAATGAGCAGTTCTTC.

This clonotype was picked up one time. The gene calls are TRBV29-1 and TRBJ2-7, with 8 positions matching TRBD1. From germline, CDR1 is SQVTM and CDR2 ANQGSEA. This CDR3 comprises 13 residues. J gave up 1 base and V 6 bases, and 5 bases lay outside the gene matches. CDR3 in DNA: TGCAGCGTCGCCGGGACAGGTTCCTACGAGCAGTACGTC. This codes for CSVAGTGSYEQYV.

This clonotype was observed many times. The V call is TRBV29-1, the J call TRBJ2-3; 11 positions agree with TRBD1. CDR3 length: 16 residues. Trimming cost V 3 bases and J 6 bases; bases outside gene matches: 11. Germline V gives CDR1 SQVTM, CDR2 ANQGSEA. The CDR3 DNA is TGCAGCGTTGACGGGCTGGAGGACAGGGGGCTGGATACGCAGTATTTT. Its protein product is CSVDGLEDRGLDTQYF.

This clonotype showed up many times. The V and J genes are TRBV10-1 and TRBJ1-1; D gene ambiguous. This CDR3 region has 14 residues. V was shortened by 1 base and J by 7 bases, with 13 bases between the two germline ends. CDR1 WNHNN and CDR2 SYGVQD come from the germline V gene (reference sequence). The CDR3 DNA reads as TGCGCCAGCAGTGAGTGGGGTTCACGCGGTGAAGCTTTCTTT. Protein sequence: CASSEWGSRGEAFF.

The chain combines TRBV4-2 with TRBJ2-3; 10 nucleotides agree with TRBD2. Trimming cost V 6 bases and J 3 bases; bases outside gene matches: 9. Germline V lookup: CDR1 LGHNA, CDR2 YNFKEQ. The CDR3 consists of 16 residues. The CDR3 protein is CASSPVAGGVTDTQYF. DNA of the CDR3: TGTGCCAGCAGTCCCGTAGCGGGAGGTGTAACAGATACGCAGTATTTT.

The chain uses TRBV2 and TRBJ1-5, with 8 bases matching TRBD1. Per germline, CDR1 SNHLY and CDR2 FYNNEI. Trimming removed 10 bases from V and 2 bases from J; junction bases left unmatched: 10. The CDR3 runs 15 residues. The CDR3 protein is CATRTGMGGNQPQHF. In nucleotides, the CDR3 is TGTGCCACCCGGACAGGGATGGGAGGCAATCAGCCCCAGCATTTT.

J is TRBJ2-2 and V is TRBV7-9; D not certain. CDR1 is SEHNR, CDR2 FQNEAQ, per germline (reference sequence). The CDR3 is made up of 15 amino acids. Trimming removed 5 bases at V and 5 bases at J, with 15 bases between. The CDR3 nucleotides are TGTGCCAGCAGCCCCGACCGGCCCGGGACCGGGGAGCTGTTTTTT. Encoded protein: CASSPDRPGTGELFF.

The V and J genes are TRBV7-8 and TRBJ2-1; no reliable D call. Trimming left V 1 base short and J 0 bases short, with 4 bases between. This CDR3 comprises 14 residues. Germline CDR1 SGHVS, CDR2 FQNEAQ. This chain's CDR3 is CASSLDLSYNEQFF. The CDR3 DNA follows: TGTGCCAGCAGCTTAGATCTCTCCTACAATGAGCAGTTCTTC.

The sample holds many counts of this clonotype. The chain carries TRBV24-1 and TRBJ1-2, with D possibly matching TRBD1 (5 bases). The CDR3 spans 16 residues. CDR1 is KGHDR and CDR2 is SFDVKD in the germline V gene. V gave up 3 bases and J gave up 8 bases, with 21 bases separating them. The CDR3 reads CATSDMCPGDGGGYTF. The CDR3 region has the DNA TGTGCCACCAGTGATATGTGTCCGGGGGACGGTGGCGGCTACACCTTC.

This clonotype was observed at least ten times. The chain has TRBV4-3 and TRBJ1-4; perhaps TRBD1 as D (5 bases). CDR1 is LGHNA and CDR2 is YSLEER in the germline V gene. The V end was cut by 1 base, the J end by 3 bases, with 6 bases between. The CDR3 totals 14 residues. CDR3 nucleotides: TGCGCCAGCAGCCAAGGGGACCCTAATGAAAAACTGTTTTTT. It translates to CASSQGDPNEKLFF.

V gene TRBV6-1 combines with J gene TRBJ2-5; 10 bases align to TRBD2. The J segment lost 2 bases and the V segment lost 0 bases, leaving 6 bases of the junction unmatched. The germline CDR1 and CDR2 sequences are MNHNS and SASEGT. The CDR3 totals 17 residues. The CDR3 nucleotides read TGTGCCAGCAGTGAAGCAAAGAGGACTAGCGGACAAGAGACCCAGTACTTC. Amino acids: CASSEAKRTSGQETQYF.

This clonotype was found a few times. A clone one base away is much larger, so this may be a read error. CDR3 protein: CASSIGQAYEQYF. CDR3 in DNA: TGTGCCAGCAGTATCGGACAGGCCTACGAGCAGTACTTC. The chain recombines TRBV12-3 or TRBV12-4 with TRBJ2-7; 7 bases map to TRBD1. The CDR3 length is 13 residues. Trimming cost V 5 bases and J 2 bases; bases outside gene matches: 3.

This clonotype was found many times. V gene TRBV10-2 combines with J gene TRBJ2-2; 8 bases match TRBD2. The CDR3 consists of 13 residues. The J segment lost 5 bases and the V segment lost 11 bases, leaving 7 bases of the junction unmatched. CDR1 is WSHSY and CDR2 is SAAADI in the germline V gene. CDR3: CALRPGGTGELFF. The CDR3 DNA reads TGCGCCCTTAGGCCGGGAGGGACCGGGGAGCTGTTTTTT.

This rearrangement joins TRBV4-2 to TRBJ1-2; a weak D match, TRBD1 (6 bases). Germline V CDR1 and CDR2: LGHNA, YNFKEQ. V lost 4 bases and J 2 bases, leaving 14 bases between the germline ends. CDR3 length: 15 amino acids. The CDR3 region is CASSRRQASNYGYTF. The CDR3 region has the DNA TGTGCCAGCAGCCGCAGACAGGCCTCCAACTATGGCTACACCTTC.